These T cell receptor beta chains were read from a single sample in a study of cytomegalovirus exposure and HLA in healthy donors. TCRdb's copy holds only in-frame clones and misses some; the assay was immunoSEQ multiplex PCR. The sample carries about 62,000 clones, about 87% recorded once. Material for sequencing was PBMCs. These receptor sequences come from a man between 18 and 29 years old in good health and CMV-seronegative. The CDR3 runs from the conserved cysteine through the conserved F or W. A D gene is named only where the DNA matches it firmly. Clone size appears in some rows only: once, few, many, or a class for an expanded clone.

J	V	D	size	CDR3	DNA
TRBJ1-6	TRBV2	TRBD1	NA	CASSEGRQGNSPLHF	TGTGCCAGCAGTGAAGGCCGACAGGGGAATTCACCCCTCCACTTT
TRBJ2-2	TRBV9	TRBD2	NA	CASSVWGGNTGELFF	TGTGCCAGCAGCGTATGGGGGGGGAACACCGGGGAGCTGTTTTTT
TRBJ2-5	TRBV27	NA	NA	CASSLIGAEETQYF	TGTGCCAGCAGTTTAATAGGGGCAGAAGAGACCCAGTACTTC
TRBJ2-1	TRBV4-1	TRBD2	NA	CASSQGSSGEYNEQFF	TGCGCCAGCAGCCAAGGAAGCAGCGGGGAATACAATGAGCAGTTCTTC
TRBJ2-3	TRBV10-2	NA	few	CASRLLGNADTQYF	TGCGCCAGCAGGCTACTAGGGAACGCAGATACGCAGTATTTT
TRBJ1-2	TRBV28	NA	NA	CASSWGGDYGYTF	TGTGCCAGCAGTTGGGGGGGAGACTATGGCTACACCTTC
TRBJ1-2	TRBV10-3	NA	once	CAISESQVPPNYGYTF	TGTGCCATCAGTGAGTCTCAGGTTCCTCCTAACTATGGCTACACCTTC
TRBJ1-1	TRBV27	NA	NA	CASSFSMNTEAFF	TGTGCCAGCAGTTTCAGTATGAACACTGAAGCTTTCTTT
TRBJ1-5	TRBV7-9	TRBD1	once	CASSQGGGGNQPQHF	TGTGCCAGCAGCCAGGGGGGCGGGGGCAATCAGCCCCAGCATTTT
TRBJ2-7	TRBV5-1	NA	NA	CASRIGEWYEQYF	TGCGCCAGCAGAATAGGGGAATGGTACGAGCAGTACTTC
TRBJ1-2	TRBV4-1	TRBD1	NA	CASSLTGQGGYGYTF	TGCGCCAGCAGCCTCACCGGACAGGGGGGCTATGGCTACACCTTC
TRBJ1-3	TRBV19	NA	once	CASSSGAGNTIYF	TGTGCCAGTAGCTCGGGGGCTGGAAACACCATATATTTT
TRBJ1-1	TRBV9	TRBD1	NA	CASTPSGTGNEAFF	TGTGCCAGCACCCCATCCGGGACAGGGAATGAAGCTTTCTTT
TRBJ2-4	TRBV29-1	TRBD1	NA	CSVDGQGTGIQYF	TGCAGCGTTGACGGACAGGGGACGGGCATTCAGTACTTC
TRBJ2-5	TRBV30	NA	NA	CAWSAVRNLPTQYF	TGTGCCTGGAGTGCCGTCAGGAACCTTCCGACCCAGTACTTC
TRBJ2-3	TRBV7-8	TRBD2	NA	CASSLSSGSRTDTQYF	TGTGCCAGCAGCTTAAGTAGCGGGTCGCGCACAGATACGCAGTATTTT
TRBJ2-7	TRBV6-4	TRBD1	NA	CASSDSTGSYEQYF	TGTGCCAGCAGTGACTCGACAGGGTCCTACGAGCAGTACTTC
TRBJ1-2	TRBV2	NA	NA	CASSEATSGYTF	TGTGCCAGCAGTGAAGCGACAAGCGGCTACACCTTC
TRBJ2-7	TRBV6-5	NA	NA	CASSYFTGHFSYEQYF	TGTGCCAGCAGTTACTTTACAGGCCATTTCTCCTACGAGCAGTACTTC
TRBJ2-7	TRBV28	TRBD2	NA	CASSLRRGGLYEQYF	TGTGCCAGCAGTTTACGGCGGGGGGGCCTCTACGAGCAGTACTTC
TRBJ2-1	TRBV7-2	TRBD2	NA	CASGGGYNEQFF	TGTGCCAGCGGGGGGGGCTACAATGAGCAGTTCTTC
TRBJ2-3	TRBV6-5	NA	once	CASSYGGLSDTQYF	TGTGCCAGCAGTTACGGAGGGCTTAGCGATACGCAGTATTTT
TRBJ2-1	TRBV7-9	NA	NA	CASSPEIF	TGTGCCAGCAGCCCCGAGATCTTC
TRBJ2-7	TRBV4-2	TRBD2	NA	CASSQDQLAGAGGTSHYEQYF	TGTGCCAGCAGCCAAGATCAGCTAGCGGGGGCAGGGGGGACTTCACACTACGAGCAGTACTTC
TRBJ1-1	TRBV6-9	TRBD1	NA	CASSSRTGVNTEAFF	TGTGCCAGCAGTTCGAGGACAGGCGTGAACACTGAAGCTTTCTTT
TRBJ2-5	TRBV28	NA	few	CASVWGGGRETQYF	TGTGCCAGCGTCTGGGGAGGGGGGCGAGAGACCCAGTACTTC
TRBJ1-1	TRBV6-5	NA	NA	CASNNRDTGNTEAFF	TGTGCCAGCAATAATCGGGACACAGGGAACACTGAAGCTTTCTTT
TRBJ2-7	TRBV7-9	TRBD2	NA	CASSALSGGLYEQYF	TGTGCCAGCAGCGCCTTAAGCGGGGGGCTCTACGAGCAGTACTTC
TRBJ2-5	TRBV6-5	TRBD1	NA	CASSSTQGASYF	TGTGCCAGCAGTTCAACCCAGGGGGCCTCCTACTTC
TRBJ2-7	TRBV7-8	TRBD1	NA	CASSWTPGQGNEQYF	TGTGCCAGCAGCTGGACACCGGGACAGGGTAACGAGCAGTACTTC
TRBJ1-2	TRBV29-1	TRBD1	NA	CSAGGVNRYGYTF	TGCAGCGCAGGGGGAGTTAACAGATATGGCTACACCTTC
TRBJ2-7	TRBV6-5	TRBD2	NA	CASSTSGGEYF	TGTGCCAGCAGTACTAGCGGGGGAGAGTACTTC
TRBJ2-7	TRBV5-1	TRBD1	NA	CASSRDSPYEQYF	TGCGCCAGCAGCCGGGACAGCCCCTACGAGCAGTACTTC
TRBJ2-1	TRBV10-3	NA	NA	CAISESGTRDNEQFF	TGTGCCATCAGTGAGTCAGGGACACGAGACAATGAGCAGTTCTTC
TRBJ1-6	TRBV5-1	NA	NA	CASSMGARDSPLHF	TGCGCCAGCAGCATGGGGGCGCGAGATTCACCCCTCCACTTT
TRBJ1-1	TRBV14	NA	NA	CAIGRVYTEAFF	TGTGCCATTGGCAGGGTGTACACTGAAGCTTTCTTT
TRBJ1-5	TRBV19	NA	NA	CASSIPGHSNQPQHF	TGTGCCAGTAGTATCCCCGGACATAGCAATCAGCCCCAGCATTTT
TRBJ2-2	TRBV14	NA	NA	CASSFGENTGELFF	TGTGCCAGCAGCTTCGGGGAGAACACCGGGGAGCTGTTTTTT
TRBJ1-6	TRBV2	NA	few	CASSEGQGNSPLHF	TGTGCCAGCAGTGAAGGTCAGGGGAATTCACCCCTCCACTTT
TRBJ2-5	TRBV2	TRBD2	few	CASTSGLAGVQETQYF	TGTGCCAGCACCTCCGGGCTAGCGGGGGTACAAGAGACCCAGTACTTC
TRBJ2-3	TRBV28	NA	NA	CAINVGGGGTQYF	TGTGCCATCAACGTAGGGGGTGGCGGTACGCAGTATTTT
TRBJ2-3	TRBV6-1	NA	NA	CASTRERTSTDTQYF	TGTGCCAGCACTAGGGAGCGGACTAGCACAGATACGCAGTATTTT